This entry concerns a single TCR beta chain. The protocol was immunoSEQ multiplex PCR, while the TCRdb copy is restricted to in-frame clones and leaves out a portion. This sample has about 430,000 clones, with 88% found just once. The data belong to a study of blood T cell repertoires in COVID-19. Those enrolled, adults aged about 18 to 89 years, came from about 24 US areas. Before they entered the study, exposed participants had met a COVID-19 case within 2 weeks. This CDR3 comprises 15 residues. Germline V gene data show CDR1 as LGHDT and CDR2 as YNNKEL (reference sequence). V was pared by 4 bases and J by 2 bases, with 8 bases of the junction left unmatched.

The sequence derives from a woman aged 18-30 years who had been exposed to COVID-19. This chain uses TRBV3-1 (or the pseudogene TRBV3-2) with TRBJ2-7; 7 bases are a match to TRBD2. Sequenced sample: PBMCs or T cells enriched from blood (not recorded which). The CDR3, as DNA: TGTGCCAGCAGCCCCGCAGCGGGAAGGACCTACGAGCAGTACTTC. Amino acid sequence: CASSPAAGRTYEQYF.